What follows are 9 T cell receptor beta chains derived from one specimen sequenced in a study of blood T cell repertoires in COVID-19. Sequencing was performed with immunoSEQ multiplex PCR; in TCRdb, only in-frame clones are kept and a portion is missing. The repertoire holds around 270,000 clones, with approximately 90% as singletons. The source material was peripheral blood. The receptors shown here come from a man aged 25 to 40 with acute or convalescent COVID-19.

This clone was detected once. The chain combines TRBV6-4 with TRBJ1-5; D gene ambiguous. V shed 10 bases and J shed 4 bases, with 14 bases lying between them. The CDR3 runs to 13 residues. CDR1 is MRHNA, CDR2 SNTAGT, per germline. CDR3 protein: CATPRYINQPQHF. The CDR3 region has the DNA TGTGCCACACCCAGGTATATAAATCAGCCCCAGCATTTT.

The chain joins TRBV7-9 to TRBJ2-5, with TRBD2 identical over 14 bases. CDR3 length: 17 residues. Germline V gives CDR1 SEHNR, CDR2 FQNEAQ (reference sequence). The J segment lost 4 bases and the V segment lost 4 bases, leaving 8 bases of the junction unmatched. The CDR3 protein is CASSYSPGTSGRETQYF. CDR3 nucleotides: TGTGCCAGCAGCTACTCCCCCGGGACTAGCGGGAGAGAGACCCAGTACTTC.

V gene TRBV6-1 combines with J gene TRBJ2-1; 12 bases map to TRBD2. The CDR3 loop spans 18 amino acids. Germline values: CDR1 MNHNS, CDR2 SASEGT. V shed 3 bases, J shed 6 bases, and the junction held 12 bases outside the gene matches. CDR3 nucleotides: TGTGCCAGCAGTGAGGCCTTACCGGGACTAGCGGGTTTCAATGAGCAGTTCTTC. Protein sequence: CASSEALPGLAGFNEQFF.

The V call is TRBV27, the J call TRBJ1-6; unclear D gene. The CDR3 covers 15 residues. Trimming cost V 3 bases and J 1 base, with 7 bases left between them. The germline gives CDR1 MNHEY, CDR2 SMNVEV (reference sequence). This CDR3 is CASSFTGSYNSPLHF. In DNA, the CDR3 is TGTGCCAGCAGTTTTACGGGATCCTATAATTCACCCCTCCACTTT.

The chain combines TRBV27 with TRBJ2-5, with TRBD1 matching 9 bases. Germline-derived CDR1 and CDR2 are MNHEY and SMNVEV (reference sequence). CDR3 length: 15 residues. J was trimmed by 5 bases and V by 1 base; bases with no gene match: 5. In nucleotides, the CDR3 is TGTGCCAGCAGTTTATACACAGGGGGCGTTGAGACCCAGTACTTC. Translation gives CASSLYTGGVETQYF.

This chain connects TRBV5-6 to TRBJ2-5; 7 bases line up with TRBD1. CDR1 SGHDT and CDR2 YYEEEE come from the germline V gene. This CDR3 spans 16 amino acids. With 3 bases clipped from V and 0 bases from J, the junction kept 8 bases outside the gene matches. The CDR3 here is CASSSTGVPYQETQYF. The CDR3 bases are TGTGCCAGCAGCTCAACAGGGGTTCCGTACCAAGAGACCCAGTACTTC.

This chain connects TRBV29-1 to TRBJ1-1; TRBD1 aligns across 9 bases. The CDR3 contains 14 residues. J lost 5 bases, V lost 6 bases, and 10 bases had no gene match. Per the germline V gene, CDR1 is SQVTM and CDR2 is ANQGSEA. DNA of the CDR3: TGCAGCGTGGTAAACAGGGGGCAGGGTACTGAAGCTTTCTTT. It encodes CSVVNRGQGTEAFF.

The chain joins TRBV6-5 to TRBJ2-7; 9 nucleotides line up with TRBD2. V gave up 2 bases and J gave up 0 bases; unmatched junction bases: 5. The CDR3 runs 16 residues. CDR1 is MNHEY, CDR2 SVGAGI, per germline. CDR3: CASSYKGLANSYEQYF. The DNA for the CDR3 is TGTGCCAGCAGTTACAAAGGACTAGCGAACTCCTACGAGCAGTACTTC.

The chain couples TRBV4-1 to TRBJ1-2, with 8 bases matching TRBD1. CDR1 is MGHRA, CDR2 YSYEKL, per germline. The CDR3 is 16 amino acids. V shed 2 bases, J shed 4 bases, and the junction held 9 bases outside the gene matches. CDR3 DNA sequence: TGCGCCAGCAGCCAAACTACGACAGGGGAGGGCTATGGCTACACCTTC. Amino acids: CASSQTTTGEGYGYTF.